Shown below are 30 T cell receptor beta chains from a single sample sequenced in a study of blood T cell repertoires in COVID-19. Sequenced by immunoSEQ multiplex PCR; TCRdb stores in-frame clones only, minus some. Of about 120,000 clones listed, around 86% were seen once; the top ten hold more than 4%. Sequences were obtained from peripheral blood. These receptors originate from a man between 40 and 49 years old with acute or convalescent COVID-19.

The J gene is TRBJ1-6, the V gene TRBV6-2 or TRBV6-3, with D possibly matching TRBD1 (6 bases). Looked up from germline, CDR1 is MNHEY and CDR2 is SVGEGT. The CDR3 sequence is 14 residues long. Trimming removed 4 bases from V and 9 bases from J, with 13 bases in between. The CDR3 DNA is TGTGCCAGCAGTTCTCAGGGGTCGGGTTCACCCCTCCACTTT. Translating gives CASSSQGSGSPLHF.

V usage is TRBV6-6 and J usage is TRBJ2-7; tentative D call: TRBD2 (5 bases). The germline gives CDR1 MNHNY, CDR2 SVGAGI (reference sequence). The CDR3 extends over 14 amino acids. Trimming removed 0 bases from V and 3 bases from J, with 9 bases in between. CDR3 protein: CASSYSRAGYEQYF. The CDR3 nucleotides are TGTGCCAGCAGTTACTCGAGGGCGGGCTACGAGCAGTACTTC.

V is TRBV19 and J is TRBJ1-2, with 7 bases identical to TRBD1. Germline-derived CDR1 and CDR2 are LNHDA and SQIVND (reference sequence). The CDR3 extends over 14 amino acids. The junction had 7 bases not matched to a gene; V was cut back by 3 bases and J by 6 bases. CDR3 DNA: TGTGCCAGTAGTATCAGCCAGGGGGAACATGGCTACACCTTC. Its translation is CASSISQGEHGYTF.

The rearrangement uses TRBV19 and TRBJ1-2; 10 positions match TRBD1. The CDR3 has 14 residues. With V trimmed by 6 bases and J by 6 bases, 7 bases remained unmatched. In germline, CDR1 is LNHDA, CDR2 SQIVND (reference sequence). The DNA for the CDR3 is TGTGCCAGTAGGAAACGGGGACAGGGGAATGGCTACACCTTC. Its translation: CASRKRGQGNGYTF.

The chain joins TRBV30 to TRBJ2-2, with 11 positions matching TRBD2. After removal of 5 bases from V and 5 bases from J, the junction contained 4 bases not matched to a gene. The CDR3 runs 14 residues. Per the germline V gene, CDR1 is GTSNPN and CDR2 is SVGIG (reference sequence). The CDR3 loop reads CAWGIAGGTGELFF. CDR3 nucleotide sequence: TGTGCCTGGGGAATAGCGGGAGGGACCGGGGAGCTGTTTTTT. The whole variable domain, remainder taken from reference TRBV30 and TRBJ2-2, is SQTIHQWPATLVQPVGSPLSLECTVEGTSNPNLYWYRQAAGRGLQLLFYSVGIGQISSEVPQNLSASRPQDRQFILSSKKLLLSDSGFYLCAWGIAGGTGELFFGEGSRLTVL.

The rearrangement joins TRBV27 to TRBJ1-5, with unresolved D. The CDR3 has 15 amino acids. Per the germline V gene, CDR1 is MNHEY and CDR2 is SMNVEV (reference sequence). V was cut by 6 bases and J by 5 bases, with 17 bases left in between. The CDR3 sequence: CASSHGLPKYQPQHF. The CDR3 DNA is TGTGCCAGCAGCCACGGACTCCCGAAATATCAGCCCCAGCATTTT.

In this sample, this clone turned up a few times. This chain uses TRBV14 with TRBJ1-2, with D possibly being TRBD1 (6 bases). Germline CDR1 SGHDN, CDR2 FVKESK. V lost 4 bases and J 8 bases, leaving 20 bases between the germline ends. The CDR3 covers 15 residues. The CDR3 loop is CASSREETGIGGYTF. The CDR3 DNA reads as TGTGCCAGCAGCCGAGAGGAGACAGGAATCGGGGGCTACACCTTC.

This chain joins TRBV27 and TRBJ1-1; D gene unclear. V was cut by 6 bases and J by 1 base, with 15 bases left in between. CDR1 MNHEY and CDR2 SMNVEV come from the germline V gene (reference sequence). The CDR3 loop spans 15 amino acids. The CDR3 nucleotides read TGTGCCAGCAGGGCAAGTTCCCCGGGGAACACTGAAGCTTTCTTT. The encoded protein is CASRASSPGNTEAFF.

The V and J genes are TRBV7-9 and TRBJ2-3, with 10 bases lining up with TRBD2. V trimming: 5 bases; J trimming: 1 base; junction bases outside the gene matches: 6. The CDR3 has 16 residues. Germline V CDR1 and CDR2: SEHNR, FQNEAQ (reference sequence). Written as DNA, the CDR3 is TGTGCCAGCAGCGGGGGGACTAGCGCACGCACAGATACGCAGTATTTT. It is translated as CASSGGTSARTDTQYF.

The chain is built from TRBV30 and TRBJ1-2; TRBD1 might be the D (5 bases). This CDR3 spans 13 amino acids. Germline CDR1 reads GTSNPN; CDR2 reads SVGIG (reference sequence). Trimming removed 4 bases from V and 5 bases from J, with 14 bases in between. CDR3 sequence: CAWMGLEEYGYTF. CDR3 coding DNA: TGTGCCTGGATGGGACTGGAGGAATATGGCTACACCTTC.

The chain employs TRBV27 and TRBJ1-2, with TRBD1 matching over 8 bases. In germline, CDR1 is MNHEY, CDR2 SMNVEV (reference sequence). CDR3 length equals 16 residues. The J segment lost 3 bases and the V segment lost 4 bases, leaving 10 bases of the junction unmatched. The CDR3 DNA sequence: TGTGCCAGCAGTTCTCGACAGGGGAACTCAGACTATGGCTACACCTTC. Residues: CASSSRQGNSDYGYTF.

The gene calls are TRBV30 and TRBJ1-1; D is undetermined. Per the germline V gene, CDR1 is GTSNPN and CDR2 is SVGIG (reference sequence). CDR3 size: 13 residues. Trimming shortened V by 1 base and J by 2 bases, and 8 bases separated the two germline ends. This CDR3 reads CAWSGSVNTEAFF. CDR3 bases: TGTGCCTGGAGTGGATCAGTTAACACTGAAGCTTTCTTT.

This rearrangement joins TRBV7-6 to TRBJ1-4, with 7 bases matching TRBD1. The CDR3 has 15 amino acids. Trimming removed 5 bases from V and 7 bases from J; junction bases left unmatched: 10. In germline, CDR1 is SGHVS, CDR2 FNYEAQ. The CDR3 nucleotides are TGTGCCAGCAGCCGAAACGGACAGGAAGGTGAAAAACTGTTTTTT. Its protein is CASSRNGQEGEKLFF.

The chain recombines TRBV7-2 with TRBJ2-1, with TRBD2 as a possible D gene (6 bases). CDR1 is SGHTA and CDR2 is FQGNSA in the germline V gene. V lost 5 bases, J lost 5 bases, and 16 bases lay in between. CDR3 length equals 15 residues. The DNA of the CDR3 is TGTGCCAGCAGCCCGGGACTCCCTTATGACAATGAGCAGTTCTTC. This encodes CASSPGLPYDNEQFF.

The J gene is TRBJ1-1, the V gene TRBV4-2; D is unresolved. The CDR3 has 18 amino acids. Germline CDR1 LGHNA, CDR2 YNFKEQ. Deletions cut 0 bases from V and 1 base from J, with 18 bases between. The CDR3 sequence is CASSQEEGGGGENTEAFF. The CDR3 DNA follows: TGTGCCAGCAGCCAAGAGGAGGGCGGAGGCGGGGAGAACACTGAAGCTTTCTTT.

This rearrangement joins TRBV4-2 to TRBJ2-5, with unresolved D. The CDR3 extends over 15 amino acids. Germline V gene lookup returns CDR1 LGHNA and CDR2 YNFKEQ. V gave up 1 base and J gave up 5 bases, with 14 bases separating them. The CDR3 here is CASSQVNLRRETQYF. CDR3 nucleotides: TGTGCCAGCAGCCAAGTCAACCTCCGGCGGGAGACCCAGTACTTC.

This clone has a handful of counts. V and J are TRBV7-8 and TRBJ1-5, with 7 bases aligning to TRBD1. Germline trimming cut 5 bases from V and 9 bases from J; bases unmatched to any gene: 10. CDR1 is SGHVS and CDR2 is FQNEAQ in the germline V gene. The length of the CDR3 is 14 residues. In DNA, the CDR3 is TGTGCCAGCAGCGCACAGGGGCCGGGTTGGCCCCAGCATTTT. It codes for CASSAQGPGWPQHF.

The chain employs TRBV9 and TRBJ1-5; tentative D call: TRBD1 (5 bases). The germline gives CDR1 SGDLS, CDR2 YYNGEE. V dropped 4 bases and J dropped 4 bases, with 15 bases sitting between them. The CDR3 is 15 amino acids. The CDR3 DNA sequence: TGTGCCAGCAGCTCTAGTTCAGGGTTGAATCAGCCCCAGCATTTT. Amino acids: CASSSSSGLNQPQHF.

V and J are TRBV5-6 and TRBJ1-1; TRBD1 matches 10 bases. Looked up from germline, CDR1 is SGHDT and CDR2 is YYEEEE. The CDR3 is made up of 13 amino acids. V shed 5 bases and J 5 bases; nucleotides not matched to a gene: 3. CDR3 in DNA: TGTGCCAGCAGATGGGACAGGGGTACTGAAGCTTTCTTT. This codes for CASRWDRGTEAFF.

The V and J genes are TRBV7-2 and TRBJ1-1; tentative D call: TRBD1 (6 bases). V was trimmed by 0 bases and J by 5 bases, leaving 13 bases between them. Germline V gene data show CDR1 as SGHTA and CDR2 as FQGNSA. The CDR3 loop spans 15 amino acids. CDR3 amino acids: CASSLATGRGTEAFF. Written as DNA, the CDR3 is TGTGCCAGCAGCTTAGCGACCGGCAGGGGAACTGAAGCTTTCTTT.

The chain links TRBV29-1 to TRBJ1-2; 8 nucleotides agree with TRBD1. The CDR3 runs to 14 residues. V lost 4 bases, J lost 7 bases, and 11 bases stayed unmatched. Germline CDR1 SQVTM, CDR2 ANQGSEA. The CDR3 is CSVGRDRTPGGYTF. As DNA, the CDR3 is TGCAGCGTTGGTCGGGACAGGACCCCCGGTGGCTACACCTTC.

The rearrangement links TRBV19 to TRBJ1-6; no firm D call. This CDR3 is 15 amino acids long. Germline V gene lookup returns CDR1 LNHDA and CDR2 SQIVND (reference sequence). Trimming took 3 bases from V and 8 from J, leaving 14 bases between them. The CDR3 DNA follows: TGTGCCAGTAGTATTCTGTTGTCAGCGGATTCACCCCTCCACTTT. Translating gives CASSILLSADSPLHF.

This chain joins TRBV7-2 and TRBJ2-6; possible D gene TRBD2, 6 bases. This CDR3 is 15 amino acids long. CDR1 and CDR2 from the germline V gene are SGHTA and FQGNSA. CDR3 sequence: CATGTPASGANVLTF. The CDR3 coding sequence is TGTGCGACCGGGACTCCGGCTTCTGGGGCCAACGTCCTGACTTTC.

V usage is TRBV11-3 and J usage is TRBJ2-1, with D tentatively TRBD2 (5 bases). V was cut by 0 bases and J by 3 bases, with 12 bases left in between. This CDR3 has 16 amino acids. Germline CDR1 reads SGHNT; CDR2 reads YENEEA. This chain's CDR3 is CASSLDPTSNYNEQFF. CDR3 coding DNA: TGTGCCAGCAGCTTAGATCCCACTAGTAACTACAATGAGCAGTTCTTC.

This chain links TRBV3-1 (or the pseudogene TRBV3-2) with TRBJ1-4, with D maybe TRBD1 (6 bases). This CDR3 region has 15 residues. Germline V gene data show CDR1 as LGHDT and CDR2 as YNNKEL (reference sequence). The V gene lost 6 bases and the J gene lost 3 bases, with 14 bases spanning the gap. Here the CDR3 DNA reads TGTGCCAGCAGACGAGCGGGGGCGGCTAATGAAAAACTGTTTTTT. It codes for CASRRAGAANEKLFF.

The CDR3 here is CASSPGKGTGELFF. The CDR3 region has the DNA TGTGCCAGCTCACCAGGGAAGGGGACCGGGGAGCTGTTTTTT. The rearrangement uses TRBV18 and TRBJ2-2, with D possibly being TRBD1 (5 bases). CDR1 is KGHSH, CDR2 LQKENI, per germline. Trimming left V 2 bases short and J 5 bases short, with 9 bases between. CDR3 size: 14 residues.

The chain combines TRBV30 with TRBJ2-7, with 8 bases fitting TRBD2. V trimming: 3 bases; J trimming: 2 bases; junction bases outside the gene matches: 6. The germline V gene has CDR1 GTSNPN and CDR2 SVGIG (reference sequence). The CDR3 contains 14 residues. CDR3 coding DNA: TGTGCCTGGAGCCGGGGAGCGGGAGCCTACGAGCAGTACTTC. Translated: CAWSRGAGAYEQYF.

This clone was seen just once. V and J are TRBV9 and TRBJ1-3, with D possibly TRBD1 on 5 matching bases. V lost 0 bases and J 8 bases, leaving 12 bases between the germline ends. The CDR3 runs to 14 residues. CDR1 and CDR2 from the germline V gene are SGDLS and YYNGEE. In DNA form, the CDR3 reads TGTGCCAGCAGCGTAGATTGGGGGGGAGACACCATATATTTT. Protein sequence: CASSVDWGGDTIYF.

This chain connects TRBV9 to TRBJ2-7; 8 bases are shared with TRBD1. CDR1 and CDR2 (germline): SGDLS, YYNGEE. CDR3 size: 16 residues. J lost 2 bases, V lost 4 bases, and 11 bases had no gene match. The CDR3 sequence: CASSPVDRGRAYEQYF. CDR3 in DNA: TGTGCCAGCAGCCCCGTTGACAGGGGTCGGGCCTACGAGCAGTACTTC.

This clone was counted a single time. This rearrangement joins TRBV7-2 to TRBJ2-2; 9 bases are shared with TRBD2. J was trimmed by 5 bases and V by 4 bases; bases with no gene match: 8. There are 16 residues in the CDR3. The germline V gene encodes CDR1 SGHTA and CDR2 FQGNSA. The CDR3 region has the DNA TGTGCCAGCAGCTACGGCCGACTAGCGGTAACCGGGGAGCTGTTTTTT. This gives the protein CASSYGRLAVTGELFF.